Shown below are 23 T cell receptor beta chains from a single sample sequenced in a study of early T cells in non-severe SARS-CoV-2 infection. TCRdb recomputed calls from the 5' RACE reads with MiXCR, one row per CDR3 protein. Of about 100,000 distinct CDR3 sequences in the sample, approximately 13% were seen once. Sequenced sample: whole blood. These receptors originate from an adult who was a healthcare worker with PCR-confirmed SARS-CoV-2 infection or an uninfected control (not recorded which).

This clonotype was found a few times. The V call is TRBV10-2, the J call TRBJ1-6; 9 bases are a match to TRBD1. CDR1 is WSHSY and CDR2 is SAAADI in the germline V gene. Trimming at V came to 6 bases and at J to 7 bases, leaving 4 bases not matched to a gene. The CDR3 has 14 residues. CDR3 sequence reads: CASSGTGSNSPLHF. The DNA of the CDR3 is TGCGCCAGCAGCGGGACAGGGAGCAATTCACCCCTCCACTTT.

This clonotype was counted many times. The V gene is TRBV20-1, the J gene TRBJ2-1, with 9 bases that match TRBD1. In germline, CDR1 is DFQATT, CDR2 SNEGSKA (reference sequence). CDR3 length: 14 residues. The V gene end was trimmed by 6 bases and the J gene end by 4 bases; junction bases not matched to a gene: 7. DNA of the CDR3: TGCAGTGCCGGAACCGGGACAGGGTACAATGAGCAGTTCTTC. As protein: CSAGTGTGYNEQFF.

Only a few counts were recorded for this clonotype. The chain employs TRBV6-2 or TRBV6-3 and TRBJ2-2, with TRBD2 identical over 14 bases. The CDR3 runs 15 residues. Germline lookup yields CDR1 MNHEY and CDR2 SVGEGT. V gave up 6 bases and J gave up 7 bases; unmatched junction bases: 4. The CDR3 loop is CASSGLAGGIGELFF. For the CDR3, the DNA is TGTGCCAGCAGCGGACTAGCGGGGGGTATCGGGGAGCTGTTTTTT.

The gene calls are TRBV7-9 and TRBJ1-6; no clear D. V was clipped by 3 bases and J by 10 bases, with 16 bases between them. Germline V gene sequence: CDR1 SEHNR, CDR2 FQNEAQ (reference sequence). This CDR3 spans 15 amino acids. The CDR3 loop reads CASSFRSDGGSPLHF. The CDR3 coding sequence is TGTGCCAGCAGCTTTCGGTCGGACGGTGGGTCACCCCTCCACTTT. Full variable domain (missing parts from reference TRBV7-9 and TRBJ1-6): DTGVSQNPRHKITKRGQNVTFRCDPISEHNRLYWYRQTLGQGPEFLTYFQNEAQLEKSRLLSDRFSAERPKGSFSTLEIQRTEQGDSAMYLCASSFRSDGGSPLHFGNGTRLTVT.

Only a few counts were recorded for this clonotype. V is TRBV27 and J is TRBJ2-2, with TRBD2 as a possible D gene (6 bases). Germline-derived CDR1 and CDR2 are MNHEY and SMNVEV (reference sequence). The V gene lost 5 bases and the J gene lost 5 bases, with 12 bases spanning the gap. The CDR3 runs to 14 residues. The CDR3 DNA follows: TGTGCCAGCAGTATCAGGGAGGAGACCGGGGAGCTGTTTTTT. This translates into CASSIREETGELFF.

This clonotype was seen more than once but under ten times. In DNA form, the CDR3 reads TGTGCCAGCTCACCATTTGACAGGGGCGGCGGCTACACCTTC. Its translation is CASSPFDRGGGYTF. This chain joins TRBV18 and TRBJ1-2; TRBD1 matches at 8 bases. Germline V lookup: CDR1 KGHSH, CDR2 LQKENI. This CDR3 has 14 residues. Trimming removed 2 bases from V and 8 bases from J; junction bases left unmatched: 7.

This clonotype has just a few counts. The chain recombines TRBV7-2 with TRBJ2-1, with 9 bases matching TRBD2. The CDR3 totals 13 residues. V lost 4 bases, J lost 6 bases, and 1 base stayed unmatched. Germline assignment: CDR1 SGHTA and CDR2 FQGNSA. The CDR3 region is CASSSGLANEQFF. The CDR3, as DNA: TGTGCCAGCAGCTCGGGACTAGCCAATGAGCAGTTCTTC.

This clonotype was counted at least ten times. The J gene is TRBJ2-3, the V gene TRBV2, with 7 bases identical to TRBD1. Germline values: CDR1 SNHLY, CDR2 FYNNEI. V gave up 4 bases and J gave up 2 bases; unmatched junction bases: 6. The CDR3 is 15 amino acids. For the CDR3, the DNA is TGTGCCAGCAGTGTAACAGGGGCGAACACAGATACGCAGTATTTT. This gives the protein CASSVTGANTDTQYF.

This clonotype has just a few counts. The CDR3: CASSQGGARGTDTQYF. As DNA, the CDR3 is TGCGCCAGCAGCCAAGGGGGGGCCCGGGGCACAGATACGCAGTATTTT. The V and J genes are TRBV4-1 and TRBJ2-3, with D tentatively TRBD1 or TRBD2 (6 bases each). The CDR3 runs to 16 residues. Germline V CDR1 and CDR2: MGHRA, YSYEKL. V was pared by 1 base and J by 1 base, with 12 bases between.

The table lists this clonotype with many counts. This chain joins TRBV7-2 and TRBJ2-3, with 9 bases aligning to TRBD2. The ends lost 0 bases at V and 2 bases at J; junction bases unmatched: 6. Germline V gene sequence: CDR1 SGHTA, CDR2 FQGNSA. This CDR3 comprises 17 residues. CDR3 in DNA: TGTGCCAGCAGCTTAGCCGGGACTAGCTACCTCACAGATACGCAGTATTTT. This translates into CASSLAGTSYLTDTQYF.

The genes are TRBV4-3 and TRBJ2-1; D is undetermined. The germline V gene encodes CDR1 LGHNA and CDR2 YSLEER. V gave up 1 base and J gave up 2 bases, with 15 bases separating them. This CDR3 comprises 17 residues. The CDR3 loop is CASSQGYSGRTYNEQFF. The CDR3 bases are TGCGCCAGCAGCCAAGGTTACTCTGGACGGACCTACAATGAGCAGTTCTTC.

V gene TRBV19 combines with J gene TRBJ2-3, with 10 bases fitting TRBD2. Germline assignment: CDR1 LNHDA and CDR2 SQIVND (reference sequence). This CDR3 contains 13 residues. V lost 7 bases to trimming and J lost 6 bases; unmatched junction nucleotides: 4. CDR3 sequence reads: CASNERGGDTQYF. CDR3 DNA sequence: TGTGCCAGTAATGAGCGGGGGGGCGATACGCAGTATTTT. Full variable domain (outside the CDR3, taken from reference TRBV19 and TRBJ2-3): DGGITQSPKYLFRKEGQNVTLSCEQNLNHDAMYWYRQDPGQGLRLIYYSQIVNDFQKGDIAEGYSVSREKKESFPLTVTSAQKNPTAFYLCASNERGGDTQYFGPGTRLTVL.

This clonotype has only a few counts. This chain links TRBV7-2 with TRBJ2-1, with 8 bases fitting TRBD2. Per germline, CDR1 SGHTA and CDR2 FQGNSA. V dropped 5 bases and J dropped 2; count of bases not matched to a gene: 8. CDR3 length: 16 residues. The CDR3 here is CASSRTPGLAYNEQFF. The CDR3 nucleotides read TGTGCCAGCAGCAGAACCCCGGGACTAGCCTACAATGAGCAGTTCTTC.

In this sample, this clonotype turned up many times. The rearrangement links TRBV7-2 to TRBJ2-3; no reliable D call. The V end lost 5 bases, the J end lost 0 bases, and 9 bases lay between the germline ends. Per germline, CDR1 SGHTA and CDR2 FQGNSA. This CDR3 region has 14 residues. The CDR3: CASSRVSSTDTQYF. DNA for the CDR3: TGTGCCAGCAGCAGGGTTTCTAGCACAGATACGCAGTATTTT.

This clonotype was counted only a few times. The DNA of the CDR3 is TGCAGTGCTGAGGGTGTTGAAGCTTTCTTT. Its translation is CSAEGVEAFF. The J gene is TRBJ1-1, the V gene TRBV20-1; D is unclear. V gave up 5 bases and J gave up 7 bases, with 8 bases separating them. The CDR3 runs to 10 residues. From germline, CDR1 is DFQATT and CDR2 SNEGSKA (reference sequence).

In this sample, this clonotype turned up many times. This sequence joins TRBV2 and TRBJ2-3; 12 bases line up with TRBD2. The CDR3 covers 15 residues. Germline V CDR1 and CDR2: SNHLY, FYNNEI. V gave up 6 bases and J gave up 4 bases; unmatched junction bases: 5. The CDR3 here is CASRVTSGGADTQYF. The CDR3 region has the DNA TGTGCCAGCAGGGTGACTAGCGGGGGAGCAGATACGCAGTATTTT.

This clonotype was detected ten times or more. The rearrangement uses TRBV6-2 or TRBV6-3 and TRBJ2-2; D is unresolved. This CDR3 comprises 12 residues. Trimming removed 4 bases at V and 6 bases at J, with 6 bases between. Germline loops: CDR1 MNHEY, CDR2 SVGEGT. The CDR3, as DNA: TGTGCCAGCAGTTTTTACGCCGGGGAGCTGTTTTTT. Protein product: CASSFYAGELFF.

This clonotype turned up a few times. The chain is built from TRBV19 and TRBJ2-6; D gene uncertain. Germline CDR1 reads LNHDA; CDR2 reads SQIVND (reference sequence). Trimming cost V 4 bases and J 3 bases, with 7 bases left between them. The CDR3 is 14 amino acids. The CDR3 DNA follows: TGTGCCAGTAGTACTTCCGGTGGGGCCAACGTCCTGACTTTC. Encoded protein: CASSTSGGANVLTF.

Many counts were recorded for this clonotype. The chain carries TRBV5-1 and TRBJ2-3; D tentatively fits TRBD1 or TRBD2 (6 bases each). Germline CDR1 is SGHRS and CDR2 is YFSETQ. There are 18 residues in the CDR3. Trimming pared 3 bases from V and 0 bases from J, leaving 20 bases between. CDR3 coding DNA: TGCGCCAGCAGCTCCCAACAGGGACGGGGGCTGAGCACAGATACGCAGTATTTT. Encoded protein: CASSSQQGRGLSTDTQYF. Supplemented by reference TRBV5-1 and TRBJ2-3, the full variable domain reads KAGVTQTPRYLIKTRGQQVTLSCSPISGHRSVSWYQQTPGQGLQFLFEYFSETQRNKGNFPGRFSGRQFSNSRSEMNVSTLELGDSALYLCASSSQQGRGLSTDTQYFGPGTRLTVL.

This clonotype has at least ten counts. The chain couples TRBV7-9 to TRBJ2-1, with 8 bases lining up with TRBD1. V trimming: 3 bases; J trimming: 4 bases; junction bases outside the gene matches: 11. CDR1 SEHNR and CDR2 FQNEAQ come from the germline V gene (reference sequence). The CDR3 spans 17 residues. CDR3 sequence: CASSFPPPRQGYNEQFF. CDR3 nucleotides: TGTGCCAGCAGCTTCCCCCCCCCGCGACAGGGGTACAATGAGCAGTTCTTC.

To note about this clonotype: A much larger clone sits a single nucleotide away, making a read error possible. The CDR3 does not close with the conserved phenylalanine or tryptophan, likely indicating a read error. This chain joins TRBV12-3 or TRBV12-4 and TRBJ2-1; 8 positions match TRBD1. This CDR3 contains 16 residues. Germline trimming cut 7 bases from V and 4 bases from J; bases unmatched to any gene: 12. CDR3 sequence (DNA): TGTGCCAGCATCCCCGGGCGGACAGGGCCGTACAATGAGCAGTTCTCC. Translated: CASIPGRTGPYNEQFS.

Here the CDR3 DNA reads TGTGCCAGCTCCTTCGGGGCCGAGCTTCGATCACCCCTCCACTTT. Residues: CASSFGAELRSPLHF. The J gene is TRBJ1-6, the V gene TRBV6-2 or TRBV6-3; weak D call: TRBD1 (5 bases). The CDR3 has 15 residues. V lost 8 bases and J 10 bases, leaving 21 bases between the germline ends. Germline V gene lookup returns CDR1 MNHEY and CDR2 SVGEGT.

This clonotype was observed a handful of times. V usage is TRBV2 and J usage is TRBJ2-7; D may match TRBD1 or TRBD2 (5 bases each). CDR1 SNHLY and CDR2 FYNNEI come from the germline V gene. The CDR3 totals 17 residues. V gave up 3 bases and J gave up 4 bases, with 22 bases separating them. The CDR3 sequence: CASSERGGLLLPYEQYF. CDR3 bases: TGTGCCAGCAGTGAGAGGGGCGGCCTACTTTTACCTTACGAGCAGTACTTC.